This is a list of T cell receptor beta chains from one sample in a study of blood T cell repertoires in COVID-19. TCRdb's table, derived via immunoSEQ multiplex PCR, lists solely in-frame clones and lacks some. The table has roughly 220,000 clones, 75% to 85% seen once; the top ten hold 6% to 8%. Sample: peripheral blood. The origin of the receptors is a woman aged 80 or over with COVID-19, enrolled during active disease. Each CDR3 is given with its conserved first and last residue. Fields, in order: V gene, clone size, J gene, D gene, CDR3 protein, CDR3 DNA. The D gene is left open where the match is weak. The listing skips clone size in some rows; elsewhere it reads once, few, many or a size class.

V: TRBV7-3; size: -; J: TRBJ2-3; D: -; CDR3: CASSPGPGVPTQYF; DNA: TGTGCCAGCAGCCCCGGCCCAGGGGTCCCTACGCAGTATTTT
V: TRBV7-3; size: -; J: TRBJ1-1; D: -; CDR3: CASSFGGNTEAFF; DNA: TGTGCCAGCAGCTTTGGAGGGAACACTGAAGCTTTCTTT
V: TRBV4-1; size: few; J: TRBJ2-1; D: TRBD2; CDR3: CASSQAVTSSYNEQFF; DNA: TGCGCCAGCAGCCAAGCCGTGACTAGCAGTTACAATGAGCAGTTCTTC
V: TRBV27; size: -; J: TRBJ1-2; D: TRBD1; CDR3: CASSNPRQGWYGYTF; DNA: TGTGCCAGCAGTAACCCCCGACAGGGGTGGTATGGCTACACCTTC
V: TRBV5-5; size: -; J: TRBJ2-7; D: -; CDR3: CASSIQTISYEQYF; DNA: TGTGCCAGCAGCATACAGACTATCTCCTACGAGCAGTACTTC
V: TRBV5-1; size: -; J: TRBJ2-7; D: -; CDR3: CASSPRGVNEQYF; DNA: TGCGCCAGCAGCCCCAGGGGCGTCAACGAGCAGTACTTC
V: TRBV7-9; size: few; J: TRBJ2-5; D: TRBD2; CDR3: CASSLEGRVETQYF; DNA: TGTGCCAGCAGCTTAGAGGGGAGGGTAGAGACCCAGTACTTC
V: TRBV6-5; size: -; J: TRBJ1-6; D: -; CDR3: CASSRENSPLHF; DNA: TGTGCCAGCAGTAGAGAGAATTCACCCCTCCACTTT
V: TRBV4-2; size: few; J: TRBJ2-2; D: TRBD2; CDR3: CASSQTSGGTGELFF; DNA: TGTGCCAGCAGCCAGACTAGCGGGGGTACCGGGGAGCTGTTTTTT
V: TRBV6-5; size: few; J: TRBJ2-7; D: -; CDR3: CASRPSTYEQYF; DNA: TGTGCCAGCAGACCCAGTACCTACGAGCAGTACTTC
V: TRBV5-1; size: -; J: TRBJ2-1; D: TRBD2; CDR3: CASRSGIRPRGGNEQFF; DNA: TGCGCCAGCAGGTCCGGGATCAGACCACGGGGGGGAAATGAGCAGTTCTTC
V: TRBV6-5; size: -; J: TRBJ2-7; D: TRBD1; CDR3: CAGGGTGTFYEQYF; DNA: TGTGCCGGGGGCGGGACAGGGACATTCTACGAGCAGTACTTC
V: TRBV4-1; size: -; J: TRBJ1-5; D: TRBD1; CDR3: CASSQGSGGAGQPQHF; DNA: TGCGCCAGCAGCCAAGGGTCAGGGGGCGCAGGACAGCCCCAGCATTTT
V: TRBV10-3; size: -; J: TRBJ2-3; D: TRBD2; CDR3: CAISGPSAGAADTQYF; DNA: TGTGCCATCAGTGGACCATCAGCGGGAGCCGCAGATACGCAGTATTTT
V: TRBV2; size: few; J: TRBJ2-6; D: TRBD1; CDR3: CASSETRQGPRANVLTF; DNA: TGTGCCAGCAGTGAAACCCGACAGGGCCCAAGGGCCAACGTCCTGACTTTC
V: TRBV9; size: once; J: TRBJ1-2; D: TRBD1; CDR3: CASSTATGSNYGYTF; DNA: TGTGCCAGCAGCACCGCGACAGGGAGCAACTATGGCTACACCTTC
V: TRBV10-1; size: -; J: TRBJ2-7; D: TRBD2; CDR3: CASSDISGGKYEQYF; DNA: TGCGCCAGCAGTGATATTAGCGGGGGGAAGTACGAGCAGTACTTC
V: TRBV18; size: -; J: TRBJ2-3; D: -; CDR3: CASSPTRGSTDTQYF; DNA: TGTGCCAGCTCACCAACCCGGGGAAGCACAGATACGCAGTATTTT
V: TRBV18; size: -; J: TRBJ2-4; D: TRBD2; CDR3: CASSPSVSGRGDIQYF; DNA: TGTGCCAGCTCACCCTCCGTTAGCGGGAGGGGGGACATTCAGTACTTC
V: TRBV3-1/TRBV3-2; size: -; J: TRBJ1-5; D: TRBD1; CDR3: CASSQNRGGQPQHF; DNA: TGTGCCAGCAGCCAGAACAGGGGGGGTCAGCCCCAGCATTTT
V: TRBV19; size: -; J: TRBJ1-6; D: TRBD1; CDR3: CASSPGQKNSPLHF; DNA: TGTGCCAGTAGCCCGGGACAGAAAAATTCACCCCTCCACTTT
V: TRBV27; size: few; J: TRBJ2-3; D: -; CDR3: CASSTPTDTQYF; DNA: TGTGCCAGCAGTACTCCCACAGATACGCAGTATTTT
V: TRBV6-2/TRBV6-3; size: -; J: TRBJ2-1; D: -; CDR3: CASSYSDKRNEQFF; DNA: TGTGCCAGCAGTTACTCGGACAAGCGCAATGAGCAGTTCTTC
V: TRBV4-1; size: few; J: TRBJ1-4; D: TRBD1; CDR3: CASSPRGTPGQGLEKLFF; DNA: TGCGCCAGCAGCCCCAGGGGGACTCCGGGACAGGGGCTTGAGAAACTGTTTTTT
V: TRBV28; size: -; J: TRBJ1-1; D: TRBD1; CDR3: CASKTGKPEAFF; DNA: TGTGCCAGCAAGACAGGGAAGCCTGAAGCTTTCTTT
V: TRBV5-1; size: -; J: TRBJ1-4; D: TRBD1; CDR3: CASSLGTGGKEKLFF; DNA: TGCGCCAGCAGCTTAGGGACAGGGGGAAAAGAAAAACTGTTTTTT
V: TRBV10-3; size: once; J: TRBJ2-7; D: TRBD1; CDR3: CAIRGDSSYEQYF; DNA: TGTGCCATCAGGGGGGACAGCTCCTACGAGCAGTACTTC
V: TRBV29-1; size: -; J: TRBJ1-4; D: TRBD1; CDR3: CSVEDRKNEKLFF; DNA: TGCAGCGTGGAGGACAGGAAGAATGAAAAACTGTTTTTT
V: TRBV18; size: -; J: TRBJ1-1; D: -; CDR3: CASSPTGLNTEAFF; DNA: TGTGCCAGCTCACCGACCGGACTTAACACTGAAGCTTTCTTT
V: TRBV19; size: -; J: TRBJ1-1; D: TRBD1; CDR3: CASRLRFTGQMNTEAFF; DNA: TGTGCCAGTAGACTCAGGTTCACGGGACAGATGAACACTGAAGCTTTCTTT
V: TRBV2; size: -; J: TRBJ2-7; D: -; CDR3: CASSLRQAYEQYF; DNA: TGTGCCAGCAGTTTAAGACAGGCCTACGAGCAGTACTTC
V: TRBV2; size: once; J: TRBJ1-2; D: -; CDR3: CASSRESYGYTF; DNA: TGTGCCAGCAGCCGGGAGTCGTATGGCTACACCTTC
V: TRBV4-1; size: -; J: TRBJ1-2; D: TRBD1; CDR3: CASSQAPPSDRVSYTF; DNA: TGCGCCAGCAGCCAAGCCCCTCCCTCCGACAGGGTGAGCTACACCTTC
V: TRBV3-1/TRBV3-2; size: -; J: TRBJ2-7; D: -; CDR3: CASSPAGGESSYEQYF; DNA: TGTGCCAGCAGCCCGGCCGGCGGGGAAAGCTCCTACGAGCAGTACTTC
V: TRBV4-1; size: -; J: TRBJ2-3; D: TRBD1; CDR3: CASSLRVRDRPPDTQYF; DNA: TGCGCCAGCAGCCTCCGGGTCCGGGACAGGCCCCCAGATACGCAGTATTTT
V: TRBV5-1; size: -; J: TRBJ2-2; D: -; CDR3: CASRRSPNTGELFF; DNA: TGCGCCAGTCGGCGGTCCCCGAACACCGGGGAGCTGTTTTTT
V: TRBV19; size: -; J: TRBJ1-2; D: -; CDR3: CASFPGTHYGYTF; DNA: TGTGCCAGTTTTCCCGGGACACACTATGGCTACACCTTC
V: TRBV2; size: -; J: TRBJ1-2; D: -; CDR3: CASRARQTYGYTF; DNA: TGTGCCAGCAGGGCGAGACAGACCTATGGCTACACCTTC
V: TRBV30; size: -; J: TRBJ1-1; D: -; CDR3: CAWSGRAEAFF; DNA: TGTGCCTGGAGTGGGCGGGCTGAAGCTTTCTTT
V: TRBV3-1/TRBV3-2; size: -; J: TRBJ1-1; D: -; CDR3: CASSQGSLGNTEAFF; DNA: TGTGCCAGCAGCCAAGGGTCCCTAGGTAACACTGAAGCTTTCTTT
V: TRBV6-2/TRBV6-3; size: -; J: TRBJ2-5; D: TRBD2; CDR3: CASSYRRTSGSGETQYF; DNA: TGTGCCAGCAGTTACAGAAGGACTAGCGGGAGCGGGGAGACCCAGTACTTC
V: TRBV28; size: -; J: TRBJ2-2; D: -; CDR3: CASSPVKTGELFF; DNA: TGTGCCAGCAGCCCAGTAAAAACCGGGGAGCTGTTTTTT
V: TRBV3-1/TRBV3-2; size: -; J: TRBJ2-5; D: -; CDR3: CASSSRGGGETQYF; DNA: TGTGCCAGCAGTTCTCGAGGGGGGGGAGAGACCCAGTACTTC
V: TRBV5-5; size: -; J: TRBJ1-2; D: TRBD1; CDR3: CASSGGTGYGYTF; DNA: TGTGCCAGCAGCGGGGGGACAGGTTATGGCTACACCTTC
V: TRBV5-1; size: -; J: TRBJ2-6; D: -; CDR3: CASSQGGASGANVLTF; DNA: TGCGCCAGCAGCCAGGGTGGGGCCTCTGGGGCCAACGTCCTGACTTTC
V: TRBV7-2; size: -; J: TRBJ2-7; D: TRBD2; CDR3: CASSVGRNYEQYF; DNA: TGTGCCAGCAGCGTCGGGAGGAACTACGAGCAGTACTTC
V: TRBV19; size: -; J: TRBJ1-1; D: -; CDR3: CASRRQNFPYTEAFF; DNA: TGTGCCAGTAGGAGACAGAATTTCCCTTACACTGAAGCTTTCTTT
V: TRBV7-2; size: once; J: TRBJ2-7; D: -; CDR3: CASSLEANQYF; DNA: TGTGCCAGCAGCTTAGAAGCGAATCAGTACTTC
V: TRBV18; size: -; J: TRBJ2-5; D: TRBD2; CDR3: CASSPQLAGVGDQETQYF; DNA: TGTGCCAGCTCACCACAACTAGCGGGAGTGGGGGACCAAGAGACCCAGTACTTC
V: TRBV27; size: once; J: TRBJ2-2; D: -; CDR3: CASSLKVNRGTGELFF; DNA: TGTGCCAGCAGTTTAAAGGTGAACCGAGGCACCGGGGAGCTGTTTTTT
V: TRBV6-6; size: once; J: TRBJ1-3; D: TRBD1; CDR3: CASRGQGRENTIYF; DNA: TGTGCCAGCAGGGGACAGGGGAGGGAAAACACCATATATTTT
V: TRBV5-1; size: -; J: TRBJ1-6; D: TRBD1; CDR3: CASSFTGGDNSPLHF; DNA: TGCGCCAGCAGCTTTACAGGGGGGGATAATTCACCCCTCCACTTT
V: TRBV25-1; size: -; J: TRBJ2-3; D: TRBD1; CDR3: CASSADRGQDTQYF; DNA: TGTGCCAGCAGCGCTGACAGGGGGCAAGATACGCAGTATTTT
V: TRBV28; size: -; J: TRBJ2-7; D: TRBD1; CDR3: CASSFIRQGMSYEQYF; DNA: TGTGCCAGCAGTTTTATAAGACAGGGGATGAGCTACGAGCAGTACTTC
V: TRBV5-1; size: -; J: TRBJ2-7; D: -; CDR3: CASSLAGGDEQYF; DNA: TGCGCCAGCAGCTTGGCGGGGGGCGACGAGCAGTACTTC
V: TRBV7-9; size: -; J: TRBJ1-1; D: -; CDR3: CASSLALTGGNTEAFF; DNA: TGTGCCAGCAGCTTAGCGTTGACGGGTGGGAACACTGAAGCTTTCTTT
V: TRBV28; size: -; J: TRBJ2-3; D: -; CDR3: CASSDTRPTQYF; DNA: TGTGCCAGCAGTGATACTCGTCCTACGCAGTATTTT
V: TRBV12-3/TRBV12-4; size: -; J: TRBJ2-3; D: -; CDR3: CASLSSSTDTQYF; DNA: TGTGCCAGCCTTTCCAGTTCCACAGATACGCAGTATTTT
V: TRBV2; size: once; J: TRBJ2-2; D: -; CDR3: CASSVPGTGTGELFF; DNA: TGTGCCAGCAGTGTACCTGGGACTGGAACCGGGGAGCTGTTTTTT
V: TRBV7-8; size: -; J: TRBJ2-1; D: -; CDR3: CASSPRGLYDYNEQFF; DNA: TGTGCCAGCAGCCCCCGCGGGCTGTACGACTACAATGAGCAGTTCTTC